The text below deals with one T cell receptor (beta chain). Each participant's cohort was designated according to participant-reported clinical history. Resolution of symptoms, clearance, or two negative PCRs was present in recovered Cohort 3 donors. In germline, CDR1 is SGHTA, CDR2 FQGNSA. The CDR3 sequence is 17 residues long. J gave up 0 bases and V 0 bases, and 3 bases lay outside the gene matches. The entry originates in a study of blood T cell repertoires in COVID-19. Across the study: Acute and convalescent COVID-19 samples came from the United States, Italy and Spain.

Method: immunoSEQ multiplex PCR; TCRdb's copy keeps in-frame clones and lacks some. Of 240,000 or so clones listed, around 86% are singletons. The receptor was derived from a woman between 50 and 59 years old who had recovered from COVID-19. The chain carries TRBV7-2 and TRBJ2-3; TRBD2 matches 10 bases. The sequenced sample was PBMCs or T cells enriched from blood (not recorded which). CDR3 in amino acids: CASSLATSGISTDTQYF. The CDR3 nucleotides are TGTGCCAGCAGCTTAGCAACTAGCGGGATCAGCACAGATACGCAGTATTTT.